A single TCR beta chain is shown here with its context. Only one count was recorded for this clone. Its antigen remains undetermined. No base-level quality is on record; no much larger clone is a single base apart. This record belongs to a study of cytomegalovirus exposure and HLA in healthy donors (dated by TCRdb to the late 2010s). Turning to the overall study: The roughly 670 repertoires of the first cohort and the 110 or so validation repertoires were produced on the same platform, according to a later analysis. The study combined high-throughput TCR immunosequencing, statistical association of individual TCRs with disease status, and machine learning to predict cytomegalovirus infection status. In addition to the first cohort of hundreds of subjects, a separate validation cohort of approximately 130 different subjects was used. The study was designed to test whether signatures of past pathogen exposure could be identified by cataloging public T cell receptors.

Library preparation employed the immunoSEQ multiplex PCR assay. As for the authors' bioinformatics: A statistical classification framework was built to diagnose cytomegalovirus status from the catalog of TCR beta chain sequences. TCRdb obtained this table from immuneACCESS and retained in-frame rearrangements with V and J assigned. These tables miss some clones; where compared with another copy, unresolved V genes account for less than half of the shortfall, and the remainder is unexplained. That table gives V, J and clone size, and the DNA gave D and trimming. The sample records around 75,000 clones, around four fifths of which are singletons. The top ten constitute around 3% of the sample. Donors formed part of the validation cohort, which comprised approximately 130 subjects and was distinct from the first cohort of 550 to 850 subjects. Spanning cysteine to phenylalanine, the CDR3 consists of 15 amino acids. Only CDR3 DNA remains: 45 bases, in frame from the first base. CDR1 LGHNA and CDR2 YNFKEQ are derived from the germline V gene. V is pared back by 0 bases and J by 7 bases, with 13 bases lying between the germline termini.

Beyond this particular receptor, the publication reports: A later analysis found that TCRs clustered in the first cohort also tended to co-occur in the 110 or so validation repertoires, with 94% of cluster scores above 0. The classifier was reported to diagnose cytomegalovirus status with high specificity and sensitivity in both the original cohort and the validation cohort. The study listed approximately 150 TCR beta chains as associated with cytomegalovirus. According to the authors, the approach could potentially be generalized to other disease states and immunological phenotypes. Across donors, most TCR sequences were observed very rarely, whereas some public TCRs were present in many individuals. A few of the identified cytomegalovirus-associated TCR beta chains were confirmed in vitro to be specific for cytomegalovirus antigens. All 120 repertoires were used to score co-occurrence in the validation cohort in a later analysis, because that analysis had no HLA typing for the cohort.

Recombination linked TRBV4-2 to TRBJ1-5; a tentative D call is TRBD1 (5 bases match). This sequence was found in a man aged 25-45 years in good health and CMV-seronegative. The material sequenced was PBMCs. CDR3 region: CASSQDSGGRQPQHF. In nucleotide form, the sequence is TGTGCCAGCAGCCAAGATTCGGGGGGTAGGCAGCCCCAGCATTTT.